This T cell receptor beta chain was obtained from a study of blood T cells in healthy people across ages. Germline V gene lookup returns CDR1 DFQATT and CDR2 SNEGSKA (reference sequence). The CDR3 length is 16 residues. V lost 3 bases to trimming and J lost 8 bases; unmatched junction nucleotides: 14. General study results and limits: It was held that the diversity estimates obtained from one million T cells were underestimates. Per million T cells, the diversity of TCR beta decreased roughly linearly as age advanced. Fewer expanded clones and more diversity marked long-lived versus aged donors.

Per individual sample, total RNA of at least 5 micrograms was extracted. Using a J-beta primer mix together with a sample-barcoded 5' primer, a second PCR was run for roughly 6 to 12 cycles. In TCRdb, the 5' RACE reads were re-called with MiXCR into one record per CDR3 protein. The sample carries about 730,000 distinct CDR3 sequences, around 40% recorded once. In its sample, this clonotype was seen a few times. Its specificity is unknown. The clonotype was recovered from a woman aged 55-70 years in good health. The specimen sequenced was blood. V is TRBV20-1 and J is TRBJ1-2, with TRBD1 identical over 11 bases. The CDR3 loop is CSASPGQGGRGDGYTF. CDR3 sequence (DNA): TGCAGTGCTAGTCCGGGACAGGGGGGACGTGGCGACGGCTACACCTTC.